This T cell receptor beta chain was captured in a study of Ad26.COV2.S vaccination and SARS-CoV-2 variants. Study-level information: Recipients of Ad26.COV2.S got it intramuscularly, once or twice 56 days apart. Findings and caveats of the study: Non-spike TCR breadth was similar in vaccine and placebo recipients.

Treatment described: over 15 received Ad26.COV2.S at low or high dose, single or two shots; about 5 received placebo; per-sample allocation not given. Samples came from day 63 after the first vaccine or placebo injection. Expression of Wuhan-strain SARS-CoV-2 spike came from the Ad26 vector that formed the vaccine. Details on this clone: The antigen is not known.

Clones were sequenced by immunoSEQ multiplex PCR, and TCRdb holds only the in-frame ones, with some missing. Of about 480,000 clones listed, approximately 88% were seen once; the top ten hold about 13%. The germline gives CDR1 SGHNT, CDR2 YYREEE (reference sequence). With 0 bases removed from V and 4 bases from J, the gap between germline ends came to 11 bases. The CDR3 is 15 amino acids. The TCR sequence derives from a person between 18 and 59 years old who received the Ad26.COV2.S COVID-19 vaccine or a placebo. The specimen was peripheral blood, collected in a trial of Ad26.COV2.S vaccine versus placebo. This rearrangement joins TRBV5-4 to TRBJ2-1, with D possibly being TRBD1 (6 bases). This CDR3 is CASSLAGTNYNEQFF. CDR3 nucleotide sequence: TGTGCCAGCAGCTTGGCCGGGACAAATTACAATGAGCAGTTCTTC.